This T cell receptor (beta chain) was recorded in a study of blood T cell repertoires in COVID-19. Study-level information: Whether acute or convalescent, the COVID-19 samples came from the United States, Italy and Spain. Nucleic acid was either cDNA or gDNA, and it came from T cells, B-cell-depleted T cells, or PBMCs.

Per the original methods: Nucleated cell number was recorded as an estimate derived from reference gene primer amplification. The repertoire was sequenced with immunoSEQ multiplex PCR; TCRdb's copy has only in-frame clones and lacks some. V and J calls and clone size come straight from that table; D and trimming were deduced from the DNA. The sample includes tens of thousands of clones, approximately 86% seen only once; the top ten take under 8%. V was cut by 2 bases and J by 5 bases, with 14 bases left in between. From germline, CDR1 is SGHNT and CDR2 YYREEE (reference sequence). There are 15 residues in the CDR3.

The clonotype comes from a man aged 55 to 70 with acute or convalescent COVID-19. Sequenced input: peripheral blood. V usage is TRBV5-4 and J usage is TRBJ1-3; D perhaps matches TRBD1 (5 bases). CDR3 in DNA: TGTGCCAGCAGCTTATGGGGGGATTCTCGAAACACCATATATTTT. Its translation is CASSLWGDSRNTIYF.